This T cell receptor (beta chain) was retrieved from a study of blood T cells in healthy people across ages (dated by TCRdb to between 2015 and 2016). Context from the whole study: In model experiments, roughly one uniquely barcoded TCR beta cDNA molecule per two T cells was captured by template switching. To track age-related changes in TCR beta repertoire diversity, the study relied on deep sequencing normalized with unique cDNA molecular identifiers. Using the same blood draw, the study looked at two additional independent replicas of 1 million unique cDNA reads for two donors, one aged 18 to 30 and the other aged 80 or older. The donors were split into four age groups: young (average 16 years), middle-aged (39), aged (about 62) and long-lived (approximately 89). To avoid experimental bias, donors of different ages were spread randomly across the sequencing lanes.

The protocol used for the library was 5' RACE. Sequenced using an Illumina HiSeq 2500. A second PCR of roughly 6 to 11 cycles was run with a J-beta primer mix and a sample-barcoded 5' primer. A unique molecular identifier was introduced onto each TCR beta cDNA molecule by a template-switch 5' adaptor carrying 12 random nucleotides. Each sample yielded at least 2.5 million CDR3-containing paired-end reads. First-strand cDNA was synthesized from all RNA with the Mint cDNA synthesis kit, primed by a TRBC-specific oligonucleotide. All cDNA was treated with uracil-DNA glycosylase and then went through a first 18-cycle PCR with the universal primers M1SS and BC2_uni_R. The authors processed their data as follows. Normalization of each sample was performed by random selection of 1 million high-quality reads, each carrying a distinct molecular identifier. Reads with shared molecular identifiers were discarded instead of being binned into consensus sequences. MiTCR, set to a Q25 quality threshold and the strictest error-elimination algorithm, was used for CDR3 identification, clonotype clustering and error correction. A nonparametric unseen species model using Euler transformation provided a lower-bound estimate of total TCR beta diversity. The public reads were run again by TCRdb, first through fastp at Q25 and then through MiXCR, and only productive beta chains were kept. Every distinct CDR3 protein forms one entry, paired with its most common genes and DNA. V and J calls and clone size were set by TCRdb, not the authors. For this sample there are about 1.7 million distinct CDR3 sequences; roughly 28% appear just once. The ten largest clones add up to about 8% of the sample.

Points the paper makes about the study in general: Conclusive comparison of naive and antigen-experienced compartments was prevented by the profiling of bulk unsorted PBMCs. Observed TCR beta diversity correlated strongly with the percentage of naive T cells measured by flow cytometry. The long-lived group showed more naive CD4+ T cells, fewer expanded clones and increased TCR diversity than the aged group, suggesting age selection. As age increased, observed TCR beta diversity per million T cells dropped in a roughly linear way, and a significant reduction was already evident by age 40. The CMV infection status of donors was not known, potentially confounding age-related changes in expanded clonotypes. Estimates of total diversity from one million sequenced T cells were regarded as lower bounds and underestimates.

As concerns this clonotype: Which antigen it targets is not known. Nothing much larger sits one base from this clone, and base qualities are not available.

The roughly 39 donors, aged about 6 to 100 years, were systemically healthy Caucasian individuals from Russia. Approximately 9 milliliters of peripheral blood were collected from each donor into EDTA-treated Vacutainer tubes. Ficoll-Paque density-gradient centrifugation was used to isolate PBMCs, with at least 6.5 million obtained per sample. Trizol reagent was used to extract total RNA from the PBMCs, yielding at least 5 micrograms per sample. The percentages of naive CD45RAhigh/CD27high T cells were determined by flow cytometry on a PBMC aliquot from every donor. The CDR3 covers 15 residues, taking in both the cysteine and the phenylalanine. The CDR3 DNA has 45 bases and is translated from base 1. V gives up 3 bases and J gives up 5 bases, and the segment between their germline ends measures 14 bases. CDR1 and CDR2 were assigned from the germline V gene as MNHEY and SVGAGI.

The origin of this receptor is a young woman in good health. Material: blood. The rearrangement combines TRBV6-5 with TRBJ2-1; the D gene may be TRBD1 or TRBD2, since each aligns over 5 bases. The CDR3: CASSYRDGDHNEQFF. The nucleotide sequence is given as TGTGCCAGCAGTTATCGGGACGGAGACCACAATGAGCAGTTCTTC.